This T cell receptor (beta chain) originates from a study of cytomegalovirus exposure and HLA in healthy donors. Findings and limits, study-wide: Listed as cytomegalovirus-associated were 150 or so TCR beta chains. Accurate prediction of most subjects' HLA-A and HLA-B alleles from TCR beta sequences was reported.

With 7 bases clipped from V and 9 bases from J, the junction kept 10 bases outside the gene matches. This CDR3 has 15 residues. Germline CDR1 and CDR2: LNHDA and SQIVND (reference sequence). For this clone: Its antigen is currently unknown.

13 Jbeta primers and 60 Vbeta primers were used for the PCR. Generated by immunoSEQ multiplex PCR, the TCRdb table keeps only in-frame clones and is missing some. In the table there are around 37,000 clones, 70% to 75% of which are singletons. The gene calls are TRBV19 and TRBJ1-6, with 9 bases matching TRBD1. This receptor was identified in a man younger than 45 in good health and CMV-seronegative. Sequences were obtained from PBMCs. CDR3 region: CASTPGQGMGSPLHF. The DNA for the CDR3 is TGTGCCAGTACCCCGGGACAGGGCATGGGTTCACCCCTCCACTTT.